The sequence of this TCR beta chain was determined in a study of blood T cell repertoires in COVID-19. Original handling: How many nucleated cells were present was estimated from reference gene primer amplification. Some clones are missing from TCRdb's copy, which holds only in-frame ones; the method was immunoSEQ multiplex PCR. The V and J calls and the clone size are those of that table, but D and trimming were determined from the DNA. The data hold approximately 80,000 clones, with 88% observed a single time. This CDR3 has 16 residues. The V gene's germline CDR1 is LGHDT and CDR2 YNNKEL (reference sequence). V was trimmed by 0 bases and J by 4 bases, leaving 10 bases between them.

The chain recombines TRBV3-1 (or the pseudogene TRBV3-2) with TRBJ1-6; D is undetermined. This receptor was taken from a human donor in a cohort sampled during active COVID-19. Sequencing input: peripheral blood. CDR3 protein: CASSQDGALYNSPLHF. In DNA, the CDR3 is TGTGCCAGCAGCCAAGACGGAGCACTTTATAATTCACCCCTCCACTTT.